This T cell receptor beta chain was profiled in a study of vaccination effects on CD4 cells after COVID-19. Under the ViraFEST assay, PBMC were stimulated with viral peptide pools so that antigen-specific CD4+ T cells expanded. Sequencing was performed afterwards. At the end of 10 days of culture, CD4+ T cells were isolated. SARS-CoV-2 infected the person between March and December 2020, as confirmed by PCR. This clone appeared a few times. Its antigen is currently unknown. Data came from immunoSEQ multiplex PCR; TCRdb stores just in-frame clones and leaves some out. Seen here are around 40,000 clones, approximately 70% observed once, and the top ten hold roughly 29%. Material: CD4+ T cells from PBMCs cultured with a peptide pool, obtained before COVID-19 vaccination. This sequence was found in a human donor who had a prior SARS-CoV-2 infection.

Written as DNA, the CDR3 is TGCGCCAGCAGCTTGGGGGGAAACACCATATATTTT. Amino acids: CASSLGGNTIYF. The V call is TRBV5-1, the J call TRBJ1-3, with no clear D. V lost 0 bases to trimming and J lost 4 bases, with 2 bases between them. In germline, CDR1 is SGHRS, CDR2 YFSETQ. CDR3 length: 12 residues.